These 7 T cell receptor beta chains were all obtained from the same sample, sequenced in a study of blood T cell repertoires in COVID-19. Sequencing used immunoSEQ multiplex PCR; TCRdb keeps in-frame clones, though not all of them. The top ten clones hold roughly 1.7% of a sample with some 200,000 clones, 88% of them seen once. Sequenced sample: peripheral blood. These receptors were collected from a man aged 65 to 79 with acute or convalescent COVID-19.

CDR3 sequence: CASNSLGAYEQYF. The CDR3 nucleotides are TGTGCCAGCAATTCCCTAGGTGCCTACGAGCAGTACTTC. This chain connects TRBV5-6 to TRBJ2-7; D call uncertain. This CDR3 contains 13 residues. V was shortened by 6 bases and J by 2 bases, with 12 bases between the two germline ends. CDR1 and CDR2 from the germline V gene are SGHDT and YYEEEE.

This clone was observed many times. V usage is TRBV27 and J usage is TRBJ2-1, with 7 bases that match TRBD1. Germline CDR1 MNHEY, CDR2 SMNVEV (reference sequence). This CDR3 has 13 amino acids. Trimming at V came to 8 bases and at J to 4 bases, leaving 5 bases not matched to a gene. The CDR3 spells CASVGGEYNEQFF. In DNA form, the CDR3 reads TGTGCCAGCGTAGGGGGCGAATACAATGAGCAGTTCTTC.

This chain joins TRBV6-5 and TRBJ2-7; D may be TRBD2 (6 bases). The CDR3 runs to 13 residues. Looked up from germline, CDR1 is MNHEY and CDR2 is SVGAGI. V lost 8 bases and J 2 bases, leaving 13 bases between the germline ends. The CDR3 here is CASGNSGPYEQYF. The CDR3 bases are TGTGCCAGCGGAAATAGCGGCCCCTACGAGCAGTACTTC.

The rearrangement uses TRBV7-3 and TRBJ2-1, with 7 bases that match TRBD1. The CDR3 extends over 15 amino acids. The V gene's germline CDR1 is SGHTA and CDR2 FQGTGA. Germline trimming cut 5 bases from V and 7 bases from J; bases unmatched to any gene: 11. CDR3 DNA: TGTGCCAGCAGCCGGGCAGGGGGAGTGTGGAATGAGCAGTTCTTC. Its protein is CASSRAGGVWNEQFF.

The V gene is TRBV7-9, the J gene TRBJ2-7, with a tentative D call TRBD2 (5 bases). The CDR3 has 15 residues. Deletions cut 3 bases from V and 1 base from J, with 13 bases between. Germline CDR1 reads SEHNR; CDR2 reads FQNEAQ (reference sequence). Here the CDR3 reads CASSFWSSVSYEQYF. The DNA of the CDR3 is TGTGCCAGCAGCTTTTGGAGTAGCGTTTCCTACGAGCAGTACTTC. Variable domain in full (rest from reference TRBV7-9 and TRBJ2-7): DTGVSQNPRHKITKRGQNVTFRCDPISEHNRLYWYRQTLGQGPEFLTYFQNEAQLEKSRLLSDRFSAERPKGSFSTLEIQRTEQGDSAMYLCASSFWSSVSYEQYFGPGTRLTVT.

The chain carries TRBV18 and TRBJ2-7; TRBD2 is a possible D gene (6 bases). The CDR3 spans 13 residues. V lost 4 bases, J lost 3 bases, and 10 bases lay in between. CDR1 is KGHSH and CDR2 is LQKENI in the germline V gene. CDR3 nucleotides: TGTGCCAGCTCACTAACCGGGGGCTACGAGCAGTACTTC. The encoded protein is CASSLTGGYEQYF.

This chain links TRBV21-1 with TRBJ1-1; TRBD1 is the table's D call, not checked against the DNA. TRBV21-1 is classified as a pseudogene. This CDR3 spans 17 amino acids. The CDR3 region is CASSKEGRGLMNTEAFF. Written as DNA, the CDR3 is TGTGCCAGCAGCAAAGAGGGCAGGGGGCTTATGAACACTGAAGCTTTCTTT.